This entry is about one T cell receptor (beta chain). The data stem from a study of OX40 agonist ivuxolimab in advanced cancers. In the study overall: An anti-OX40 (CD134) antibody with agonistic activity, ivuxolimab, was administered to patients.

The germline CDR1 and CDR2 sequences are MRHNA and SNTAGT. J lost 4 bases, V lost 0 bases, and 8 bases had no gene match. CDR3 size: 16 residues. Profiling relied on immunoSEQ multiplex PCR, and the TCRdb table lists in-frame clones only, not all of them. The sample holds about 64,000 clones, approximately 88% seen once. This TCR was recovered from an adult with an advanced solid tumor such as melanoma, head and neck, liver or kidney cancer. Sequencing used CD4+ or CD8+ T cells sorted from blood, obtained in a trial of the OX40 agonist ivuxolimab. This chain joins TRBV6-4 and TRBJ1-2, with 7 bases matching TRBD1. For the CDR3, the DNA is TGTGCCAGCAGTGACTCGGCCGCGACAGGGATCTATGGCTACACCTTC. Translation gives CASSDSAATGIYGYTF.